This T cell receptor beta chain was sequenced during a study of cytomegalovirus exposure and HLA in healthy donors. Looked up from germline, CDR1 is MDHEN and CDR2 is SYDVKM. The V end lost 8 bases, the J end lost 3 bases, and 16 bases lay between the germline ends. This CDR3 region has 14 residues. Vbeta (60) and Jbeta (13) primers were used in the PCR. Assay: immunoSEQ multiplex PCR; the TCRdb copy retains only in-frame clones and omits some. The sample includes about 150,000 clones, roughly 79% seen only once; the top ten take more than 1.1%. The receptor was derived from a woman in her forties in good health and CMV-seronegative. The source material was PBMCs. The chain has TRBV28 and TRBJ1-1; D not resolved. CDR3 coding DNA: TGTGCCAGCCTACGAAGCCTCCCGGACACTGAAGCTTTCTTT. The encoded protein is CASLRSLPDTEAFF. The full variable domain, with the rest looked up from reference TRBV28 and TRBJ1-1, is DVKVTQSSRYLVKRTGEKVFLECVQDMDHENMFWYRQDPGLGLRLIYFSYDVKMKEKGDIPEGYSVSREKKERFSLILESASTNQTSMYLCASLRSLPDTEAFFGQGTRLTVV.